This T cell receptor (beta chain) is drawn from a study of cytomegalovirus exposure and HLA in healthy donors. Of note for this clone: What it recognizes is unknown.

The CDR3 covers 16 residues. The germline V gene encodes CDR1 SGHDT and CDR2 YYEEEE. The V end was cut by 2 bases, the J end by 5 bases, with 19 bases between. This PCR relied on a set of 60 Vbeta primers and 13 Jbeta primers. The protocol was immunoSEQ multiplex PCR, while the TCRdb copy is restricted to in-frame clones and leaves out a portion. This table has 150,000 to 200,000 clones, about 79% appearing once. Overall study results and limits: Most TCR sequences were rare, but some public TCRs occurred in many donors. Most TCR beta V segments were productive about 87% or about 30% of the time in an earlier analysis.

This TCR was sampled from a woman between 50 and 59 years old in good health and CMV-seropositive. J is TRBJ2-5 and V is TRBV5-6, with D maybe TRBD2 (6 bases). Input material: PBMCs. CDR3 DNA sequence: TGTGCCAGCAGCTTCCGGAGGGTGGGCGTTCGGGAGACCCAGTACTTC. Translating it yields CASSFRRVGVRETQYF.